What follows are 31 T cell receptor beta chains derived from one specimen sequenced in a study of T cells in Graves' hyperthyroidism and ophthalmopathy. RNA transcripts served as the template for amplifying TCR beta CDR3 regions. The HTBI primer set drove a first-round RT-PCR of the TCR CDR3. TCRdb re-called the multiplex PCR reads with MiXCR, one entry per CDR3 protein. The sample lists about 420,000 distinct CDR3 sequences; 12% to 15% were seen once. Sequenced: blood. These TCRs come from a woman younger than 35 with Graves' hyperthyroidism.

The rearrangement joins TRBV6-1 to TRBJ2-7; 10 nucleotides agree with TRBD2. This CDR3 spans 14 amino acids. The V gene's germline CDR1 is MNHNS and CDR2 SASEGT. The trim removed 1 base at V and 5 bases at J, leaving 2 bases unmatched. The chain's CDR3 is CASSEVLAGNEQYF. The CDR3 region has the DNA TGTGCCAGCAGTGAAGTACTAGCGGGGAACGAGCAGTACTTC.

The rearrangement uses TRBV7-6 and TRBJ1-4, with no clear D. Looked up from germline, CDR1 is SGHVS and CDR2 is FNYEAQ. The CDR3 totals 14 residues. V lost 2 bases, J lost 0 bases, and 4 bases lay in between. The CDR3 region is CASSLKATNEKLFF. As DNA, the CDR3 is TGTGCCAGCAGCTTAAAAGCAACTAATGAAAAACTGTTTTTT. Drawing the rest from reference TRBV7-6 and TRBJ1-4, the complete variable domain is GAGVSQSPRYKVTKRGQDVALRCDPISGHVSLYWYRQALGQGPEFLTYFNYEAQQDKSGLPNDRFSAERPEGSISTLTIQRTEQRDSAMYRCASSLKATNEKLFFGSGTQLSVL.

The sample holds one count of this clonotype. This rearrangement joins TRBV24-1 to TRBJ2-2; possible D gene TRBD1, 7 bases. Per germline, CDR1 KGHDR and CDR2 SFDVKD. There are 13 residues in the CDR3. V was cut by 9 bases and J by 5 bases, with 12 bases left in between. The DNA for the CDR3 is TGTGCCACCGCGGAGGGGGCGACCGGGGAGCTGTTTTTT. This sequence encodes CATAEGATGELFF.

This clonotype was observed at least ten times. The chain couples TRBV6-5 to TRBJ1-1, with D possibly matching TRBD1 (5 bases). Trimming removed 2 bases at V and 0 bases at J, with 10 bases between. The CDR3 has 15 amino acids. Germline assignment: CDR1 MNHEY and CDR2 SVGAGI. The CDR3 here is CASSYDGHMNTEAFF. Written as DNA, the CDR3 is TGTGCCAGCAGTTACGATGGACATATGAACACTGAAGCTTTCTTT.

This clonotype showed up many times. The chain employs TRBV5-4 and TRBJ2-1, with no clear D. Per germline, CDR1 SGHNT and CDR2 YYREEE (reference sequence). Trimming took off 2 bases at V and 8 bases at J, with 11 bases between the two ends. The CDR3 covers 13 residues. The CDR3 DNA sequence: TGTGCCAGCAGCTTTCAACCGGAATATGAGCAGTTCTTC. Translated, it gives CASSFQPEYEQFF. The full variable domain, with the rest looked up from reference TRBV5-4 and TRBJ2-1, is ETGVTQSPTHLIKTRGQQVTLRCSSQSGHNTVSWYQQALGQGPQFIFQYYREEENGRGNFPPRFSGLQFPNYSSELNVNALELDDSALYLCASSFQPEYEQFFGPGTRLTVL.

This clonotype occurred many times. The CDR3 spells CASSYTGTAGNTIYF. As DNA, the CDR3 is TGTGCCAGCAGTTACACCGGGACAGCTGGAAACACCATATATTTT. The V gene is TRBV6-5, the J gene TRBJ1-3; 7 bases align to TRBD1. The junction had 3 bases not matched to a gene; V was cut back by 2 bases and J by 2 bases. The CDR3 extends over 15 amino acids. Germline-derived CDR1 and CDR2 are MNHEY and SVGAGI.

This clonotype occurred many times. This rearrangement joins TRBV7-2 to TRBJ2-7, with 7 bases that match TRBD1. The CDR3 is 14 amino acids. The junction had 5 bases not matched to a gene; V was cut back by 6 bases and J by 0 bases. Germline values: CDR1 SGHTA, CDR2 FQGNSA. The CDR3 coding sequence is TGTGCCAGCAGACGACAGGGATCCTCCTACGAGCAGTACTTC. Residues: CASRRQGSSYEQYF.

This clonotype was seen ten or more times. The CDR3 is CATAGLYNEQFF. The CDR3 coding sequence is TGTGCCACCGCAGGGCTCTACAATGAGCAGTTCTTC. This chain links TRBV27 with TRBJ2-1; tentative D call: TRBD1 (5 bases). Germline-derived CDR1 and CDR2 are MNHEY and SMNVEV (reference sequence). V was shortened by 10 bases and J by 3 bases, with 10 bases between the two germline ends. The CDR3 covers 12 residues.

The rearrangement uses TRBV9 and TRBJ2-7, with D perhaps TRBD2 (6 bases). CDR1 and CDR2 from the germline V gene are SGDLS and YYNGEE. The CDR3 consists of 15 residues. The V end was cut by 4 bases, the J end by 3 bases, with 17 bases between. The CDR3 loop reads CASSPGDGPFYEQYF. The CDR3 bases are TGTGCCAGCAGCCCGGGGGACGGGCCATTCTACGAGCAGTACTTC. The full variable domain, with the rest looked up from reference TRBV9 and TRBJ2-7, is DSGVTQTPKHLITATGQRVTLRCSPRSGDLSVYWYQQSLDQGLQFLIQYYNGEERAKGNILERFSAQQFPDLHSELNLSSLELGDSALYFCASSPGDGPFYEQYFGPGTRLTVT.

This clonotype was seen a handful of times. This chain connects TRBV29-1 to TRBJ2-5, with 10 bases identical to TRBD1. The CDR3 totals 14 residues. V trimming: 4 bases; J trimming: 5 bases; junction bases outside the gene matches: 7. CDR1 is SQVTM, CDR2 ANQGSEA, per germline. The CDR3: CSVGQGAVLETQYF. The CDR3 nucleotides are TGCAGCGTTGGACAGGGGGCGGTTTTGGAGACCCAGTACTTC.

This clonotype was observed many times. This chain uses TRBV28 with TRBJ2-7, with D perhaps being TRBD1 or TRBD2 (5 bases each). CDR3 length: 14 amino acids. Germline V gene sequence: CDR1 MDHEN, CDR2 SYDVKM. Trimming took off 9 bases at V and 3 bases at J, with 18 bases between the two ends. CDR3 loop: CASTLRGSVYEQYF. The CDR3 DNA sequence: TGTGCCAGTACTTTGAGGGGCTCAGTCTACGAGCAGTACTTC.

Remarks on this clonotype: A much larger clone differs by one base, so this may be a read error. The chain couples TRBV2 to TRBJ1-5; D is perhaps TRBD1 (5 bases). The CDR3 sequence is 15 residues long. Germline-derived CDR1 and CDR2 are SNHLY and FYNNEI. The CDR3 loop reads CTSSVMSGSNQPQHF. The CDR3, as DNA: TGTACCAGCAGTGTAATGTCAGGGAGCAATCAGCCCCAGCATTTT.

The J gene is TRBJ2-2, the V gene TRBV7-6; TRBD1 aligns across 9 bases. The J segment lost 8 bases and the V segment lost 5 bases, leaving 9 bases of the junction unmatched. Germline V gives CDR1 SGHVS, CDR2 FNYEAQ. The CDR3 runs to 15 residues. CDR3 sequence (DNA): TGTGCCAGCAGCCCCTGGACAGGGGAAAAAGGGGAGCTGTTTTTT. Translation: CASSPWTGEKGELFF. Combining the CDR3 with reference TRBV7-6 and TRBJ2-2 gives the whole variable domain GAGVSQSPRYKVTKRGQDVALRCDPISGHVSLYWYRQALGQGPEFLTYFNYEAQQDKSGLPNDRFSAERPEGSISTLTIQRTEQRDSAMYRCASSPWTGEKGELFFGEGSRLTVL.

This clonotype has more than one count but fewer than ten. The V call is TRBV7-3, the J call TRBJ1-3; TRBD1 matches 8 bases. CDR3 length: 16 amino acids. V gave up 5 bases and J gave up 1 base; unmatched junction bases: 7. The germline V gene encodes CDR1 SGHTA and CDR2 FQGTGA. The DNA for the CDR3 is TGTGCCAGCAGCCCTGGCTACAGGGGGTCTGGAAACACCATATATTTT. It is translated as CASSPGYRGSGNTIYF.

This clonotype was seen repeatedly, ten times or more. The CDR3: CASSYSILGTSGPSYEQYF. In DNA form, the CDR3 reads TGTGCCAGCAGTTACTCGATATTGGGTACTAGCGGTCCCTCCTACGAGCAGTACTTC. The rearrangement uses TRBV6-5 and TRBJ2-7; 8 nucleotides line up with TRBD2. Germline V gene lookup returns CDR1 MNHEY and CDR2 SVGAGI. The CDR3 extends over 19 amino acids. V lost 0 bases to trimming and J lost 0 bases; unmatched junction nucleotides: 13.

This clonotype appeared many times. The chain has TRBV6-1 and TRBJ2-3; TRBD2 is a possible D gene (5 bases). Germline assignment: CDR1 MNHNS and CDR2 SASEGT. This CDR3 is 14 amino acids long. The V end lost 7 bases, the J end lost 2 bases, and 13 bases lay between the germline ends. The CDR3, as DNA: TGTGCCAGCACCTCTAGCCCCCACACAGATACGCAGTATTTT. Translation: CASTSSPHTDTQYF.

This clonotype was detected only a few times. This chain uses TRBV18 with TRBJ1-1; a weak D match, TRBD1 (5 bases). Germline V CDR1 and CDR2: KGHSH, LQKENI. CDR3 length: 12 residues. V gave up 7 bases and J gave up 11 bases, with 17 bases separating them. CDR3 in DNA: TGTGCCAGCTTGGGTCCAGGGTTAGGGGCTTTCTTT. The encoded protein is CASLGPGLGAFF. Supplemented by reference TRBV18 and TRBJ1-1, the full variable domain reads NAGVMQNPRHLVRRRGQEARLRCSPMKGHSHVYWYRQLPEEGLKFMVYLQKENIIDESGMPKERFSAEFPKEGPSILRIQQVVRGDSAAYFCASLGPGLGAFFGQGTRLTVV.

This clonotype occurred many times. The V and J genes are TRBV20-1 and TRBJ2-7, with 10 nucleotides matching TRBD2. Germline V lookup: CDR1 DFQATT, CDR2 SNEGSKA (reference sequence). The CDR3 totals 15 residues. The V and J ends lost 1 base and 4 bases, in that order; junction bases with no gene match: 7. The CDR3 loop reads CSARALAGDTYEQYF. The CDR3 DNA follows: TGCAGTGCTAGAGCCCTAGCGGGGGATACATACGAGCAGTACTTC.

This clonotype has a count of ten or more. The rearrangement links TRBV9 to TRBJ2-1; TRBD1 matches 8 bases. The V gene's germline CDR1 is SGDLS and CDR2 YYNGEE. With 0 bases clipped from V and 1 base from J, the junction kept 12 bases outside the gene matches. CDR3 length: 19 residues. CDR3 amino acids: CASSVVKDRVLDSYNEQFF. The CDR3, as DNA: TGTGCCAGCAGCGTAGTGAAGGACAGGGTCTTAGATTCCTACAATGAGCAGTTCTTC.

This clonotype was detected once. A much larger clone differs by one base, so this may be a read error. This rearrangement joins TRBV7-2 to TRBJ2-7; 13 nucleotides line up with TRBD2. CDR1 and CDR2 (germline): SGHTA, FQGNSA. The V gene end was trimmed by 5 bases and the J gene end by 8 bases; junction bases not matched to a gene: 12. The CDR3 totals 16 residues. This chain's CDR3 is CASSRTSGRVLHKQYF. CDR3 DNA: TGTGCCAGCAGCCGCACTAGCGGGAGGGTCCTCCACAAGCAGTACTTC.

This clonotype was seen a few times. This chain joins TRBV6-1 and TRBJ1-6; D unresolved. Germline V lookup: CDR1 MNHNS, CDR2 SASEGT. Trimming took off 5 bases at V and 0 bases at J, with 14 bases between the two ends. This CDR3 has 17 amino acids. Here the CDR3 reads CASSPSGLSSYNSPLHF. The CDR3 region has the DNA TGTGCCAGCAGTCCCTCGGGCCTTTCCTCCTATAATTCACCCCTCCACTTT.

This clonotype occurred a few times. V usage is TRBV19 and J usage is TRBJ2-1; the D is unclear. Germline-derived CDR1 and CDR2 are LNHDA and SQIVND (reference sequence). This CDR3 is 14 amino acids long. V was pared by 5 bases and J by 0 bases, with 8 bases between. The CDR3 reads CASSSWSSYNEQFF. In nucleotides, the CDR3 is TGTGCCAGTAGTTCCTGGAGCTCCTACAATGAGCAGTTCTTC.

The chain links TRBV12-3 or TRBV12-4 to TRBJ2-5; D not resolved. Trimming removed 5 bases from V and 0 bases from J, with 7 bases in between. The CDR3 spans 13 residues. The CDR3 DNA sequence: TGTGCCAGCAGTCGACGGAACCAAGAGACCCAGTACTTC. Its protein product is CASSRRNQETQYF.

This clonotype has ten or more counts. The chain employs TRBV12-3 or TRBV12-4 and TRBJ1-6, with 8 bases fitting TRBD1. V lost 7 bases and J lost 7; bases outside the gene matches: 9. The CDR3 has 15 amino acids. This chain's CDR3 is CASNTGGWGNSPLHF. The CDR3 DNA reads TGTGCCAGCAACACAGGGGGATGGGGGAATTCACCCCTCCACTTT.

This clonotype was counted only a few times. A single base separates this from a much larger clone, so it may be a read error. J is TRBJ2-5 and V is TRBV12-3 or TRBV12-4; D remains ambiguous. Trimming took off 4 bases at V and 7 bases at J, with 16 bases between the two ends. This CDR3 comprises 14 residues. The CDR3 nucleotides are TGTGCCAGCAGTTCCACCAGGAGAGAAGGGACCCAGTACTTC. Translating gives CASSSTRREGTQYF.

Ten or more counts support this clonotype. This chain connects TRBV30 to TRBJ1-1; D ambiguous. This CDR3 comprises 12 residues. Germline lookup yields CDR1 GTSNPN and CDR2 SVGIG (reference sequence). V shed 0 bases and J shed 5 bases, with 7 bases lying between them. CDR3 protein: CAWSVPGTEAFF. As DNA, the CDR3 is TGTGCCTGGAGTGTACCTGGGACTGAAGCTTTCTTT.

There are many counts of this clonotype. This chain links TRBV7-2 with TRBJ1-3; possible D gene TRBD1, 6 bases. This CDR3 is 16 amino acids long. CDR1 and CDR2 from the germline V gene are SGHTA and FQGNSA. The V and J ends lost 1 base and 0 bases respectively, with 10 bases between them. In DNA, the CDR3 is TGTGCCAGCAGCTTAGACAGGGTTAGCTCTGGAAACACCATATATTTT. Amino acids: CASSLDRVSSGNTIYF. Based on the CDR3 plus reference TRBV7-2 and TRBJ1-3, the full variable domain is GAGVSQSPSNKVTEKGKDVELRCDPISGHTALYWYRQSLGQGLEFLIYFQGNSAPDKSGLPSDRFSAERTGGSVSTLTIQRTQQEDSAVYLCASSLDRVSSGNTIYFGEGSWLTVV.

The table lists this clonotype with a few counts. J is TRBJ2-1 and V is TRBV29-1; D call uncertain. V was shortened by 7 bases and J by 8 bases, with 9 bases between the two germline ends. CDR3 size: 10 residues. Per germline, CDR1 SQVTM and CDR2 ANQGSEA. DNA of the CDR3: TGCAGCGGAACATCCCATGAGCAGTTCTTC. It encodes CSGTSHEQFF.

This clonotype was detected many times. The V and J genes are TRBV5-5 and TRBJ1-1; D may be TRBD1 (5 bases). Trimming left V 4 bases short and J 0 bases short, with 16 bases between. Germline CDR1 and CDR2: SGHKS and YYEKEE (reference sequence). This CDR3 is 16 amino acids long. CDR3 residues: CASSPYLTALNTEAFF. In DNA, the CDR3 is TGTGCCAGCAGCCCTTATTTGACAGCGCTGAACACTGAAGCTTTCTTT.

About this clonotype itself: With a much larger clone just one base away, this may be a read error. The CDR3 is CASSSGSSSGNTIYF. The CDR3, as DNA: TGTGCCAGCAGCTCCGGGTCTTCCTCTGGAAACACCATATATTTT. The chain has TRBV5-8 and TRBJ1-3, with unresolved D. V lost 3 bases, J lost 0 bases, and 10 bases lay in between. The CDR3 has 15 residues. CDR1 is SGHTS and CDR2 is YDEGEE in the germline V gene.

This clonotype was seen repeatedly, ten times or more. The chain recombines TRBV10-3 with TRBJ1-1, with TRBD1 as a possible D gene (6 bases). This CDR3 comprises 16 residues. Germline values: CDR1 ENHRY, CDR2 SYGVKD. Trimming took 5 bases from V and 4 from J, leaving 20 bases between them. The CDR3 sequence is CAISLRGALESTEAFF. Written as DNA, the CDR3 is TGTGCCATCAGTTTACGGGGGGCGCTTGAGAGCACTGAAGCTTTCTTT.